This T cell receptor (beta chain) was sequenced in a study of T cell changes during pregnancy in multiple sclerosis. Assay: immunoSEQ multiplex PCR; the TCRdb copy retains only in-frame clones and omits some. The profile shows about 92,000 clones, just under 95% of them singletons. The CDR3 sequence is 16 residues long. V was clipped by 1 base and J by 8 bases; unmatched bases: 9. Germline assignment: CDR1 LGHNT and CDR2 FRNRAP. This specimen was peripheral blood, taken in the first trimester of pregnancy. This clonotype originated in a female donor with multiple sclerosis, enrolled in a pregnancy study. V is TRBV12-5 and J is TRBJ1-4; 8 nucleotides align to TRBD1. The CDR3 nucleotides are TGTGCTAGTGGTTTGGCCCGACAGGGGAGAGAAGAAAAACTGTTTTTT. Translating it yields CASGLARQGREEKLFF.